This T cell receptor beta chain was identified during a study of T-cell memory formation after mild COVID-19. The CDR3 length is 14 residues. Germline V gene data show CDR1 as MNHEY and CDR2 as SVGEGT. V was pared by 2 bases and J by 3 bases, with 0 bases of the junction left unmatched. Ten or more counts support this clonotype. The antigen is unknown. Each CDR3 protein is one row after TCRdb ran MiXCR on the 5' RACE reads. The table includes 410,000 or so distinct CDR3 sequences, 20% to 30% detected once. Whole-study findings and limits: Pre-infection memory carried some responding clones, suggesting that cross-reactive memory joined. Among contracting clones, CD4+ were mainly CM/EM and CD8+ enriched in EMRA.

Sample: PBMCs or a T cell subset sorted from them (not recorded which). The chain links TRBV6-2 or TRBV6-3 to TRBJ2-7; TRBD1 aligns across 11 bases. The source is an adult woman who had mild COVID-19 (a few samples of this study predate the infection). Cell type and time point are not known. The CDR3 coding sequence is TGTGCCAGCAGTTACGGGACAGGGGGCTACGAGCAGTACTTC. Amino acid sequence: CASSYGTGGYEQYF.